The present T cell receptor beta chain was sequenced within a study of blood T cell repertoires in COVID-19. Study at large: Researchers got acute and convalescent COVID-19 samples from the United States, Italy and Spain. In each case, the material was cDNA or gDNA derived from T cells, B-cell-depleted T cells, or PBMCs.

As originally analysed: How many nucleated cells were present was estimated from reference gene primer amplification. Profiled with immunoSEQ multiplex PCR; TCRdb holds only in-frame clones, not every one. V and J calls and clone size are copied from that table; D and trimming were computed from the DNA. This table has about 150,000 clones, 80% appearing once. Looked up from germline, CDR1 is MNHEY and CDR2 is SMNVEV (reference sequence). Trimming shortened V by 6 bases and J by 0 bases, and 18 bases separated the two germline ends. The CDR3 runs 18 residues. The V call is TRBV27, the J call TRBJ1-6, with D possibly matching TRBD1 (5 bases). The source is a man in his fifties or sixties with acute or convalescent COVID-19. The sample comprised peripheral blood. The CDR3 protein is CASSPGKSRASYNSPLHF. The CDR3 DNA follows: TGTGCCAGCAGCCCCGGAAAATCCAGGGCCTCCTATAATTCACCCCTCCACTTT.